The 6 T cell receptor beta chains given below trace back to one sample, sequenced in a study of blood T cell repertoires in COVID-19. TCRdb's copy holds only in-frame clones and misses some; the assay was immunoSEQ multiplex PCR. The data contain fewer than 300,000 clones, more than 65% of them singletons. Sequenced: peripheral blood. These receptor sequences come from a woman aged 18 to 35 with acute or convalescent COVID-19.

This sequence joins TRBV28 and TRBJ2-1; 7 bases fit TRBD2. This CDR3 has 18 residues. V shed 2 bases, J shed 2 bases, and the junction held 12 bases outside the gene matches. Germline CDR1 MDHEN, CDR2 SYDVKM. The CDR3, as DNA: TGTGCCAGCAGTTTAAATCTTGGTGGGAGGGGCCCCTACAATGAGCAGTTCTTC. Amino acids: CASSLNLGGRGPYNEQFF.

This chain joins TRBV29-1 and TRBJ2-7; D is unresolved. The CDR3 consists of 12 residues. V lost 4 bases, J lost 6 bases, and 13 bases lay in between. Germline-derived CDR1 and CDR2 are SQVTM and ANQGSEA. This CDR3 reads CSVGLPNAEQYF. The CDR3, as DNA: TGCAGCGTTGGACTCCCAAACGCCGAGCAGTACTTC.

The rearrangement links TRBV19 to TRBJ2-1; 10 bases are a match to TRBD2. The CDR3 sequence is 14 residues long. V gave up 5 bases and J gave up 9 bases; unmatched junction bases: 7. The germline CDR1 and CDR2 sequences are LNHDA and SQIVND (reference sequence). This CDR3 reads CASSRASGSSEQFF. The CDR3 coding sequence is TGTGCCAGTAGTCGAGCTAGCGGGAGCAGTGAGCAGTTCTTC.

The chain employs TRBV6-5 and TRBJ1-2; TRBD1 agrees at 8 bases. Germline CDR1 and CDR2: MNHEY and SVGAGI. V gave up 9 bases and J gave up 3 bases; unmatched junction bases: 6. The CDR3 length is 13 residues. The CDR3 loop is CASKDRDDYGYTF. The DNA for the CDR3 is TGTGCCAGTAAGGACAGGGACGACTATGGCTACACCTTC.

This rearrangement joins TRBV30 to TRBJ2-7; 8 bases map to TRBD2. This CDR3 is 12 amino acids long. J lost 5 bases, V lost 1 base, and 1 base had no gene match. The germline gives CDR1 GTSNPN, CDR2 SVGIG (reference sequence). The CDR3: CAWSGLANEQYF. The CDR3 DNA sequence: TGTGCCTGGAGTGGACTAGCGAACGAGCAGTACTTC.

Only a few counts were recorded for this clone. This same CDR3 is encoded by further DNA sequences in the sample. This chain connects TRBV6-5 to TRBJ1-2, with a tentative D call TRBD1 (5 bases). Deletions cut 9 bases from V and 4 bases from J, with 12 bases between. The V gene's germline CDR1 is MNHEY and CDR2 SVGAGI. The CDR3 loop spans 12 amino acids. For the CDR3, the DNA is TGTGCCAGTTCCCCGGGGGGCTATGGCTACACCTTC. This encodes CASSPGGYGYTF.